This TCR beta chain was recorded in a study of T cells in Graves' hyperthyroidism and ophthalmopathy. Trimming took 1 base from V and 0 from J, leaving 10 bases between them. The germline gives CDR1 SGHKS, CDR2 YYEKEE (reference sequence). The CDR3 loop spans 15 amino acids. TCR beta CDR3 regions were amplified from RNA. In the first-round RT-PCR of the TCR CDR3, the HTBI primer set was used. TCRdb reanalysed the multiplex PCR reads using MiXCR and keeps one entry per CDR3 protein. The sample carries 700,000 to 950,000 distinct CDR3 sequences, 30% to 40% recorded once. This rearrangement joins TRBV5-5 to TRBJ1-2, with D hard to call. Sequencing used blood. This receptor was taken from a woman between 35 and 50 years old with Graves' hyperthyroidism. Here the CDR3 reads CASSLSLGSNYGYTF. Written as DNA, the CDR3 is TGTGCCAGCAGCTTGTCGCTTGGCTCTAACTATGGCTACACCTTC.